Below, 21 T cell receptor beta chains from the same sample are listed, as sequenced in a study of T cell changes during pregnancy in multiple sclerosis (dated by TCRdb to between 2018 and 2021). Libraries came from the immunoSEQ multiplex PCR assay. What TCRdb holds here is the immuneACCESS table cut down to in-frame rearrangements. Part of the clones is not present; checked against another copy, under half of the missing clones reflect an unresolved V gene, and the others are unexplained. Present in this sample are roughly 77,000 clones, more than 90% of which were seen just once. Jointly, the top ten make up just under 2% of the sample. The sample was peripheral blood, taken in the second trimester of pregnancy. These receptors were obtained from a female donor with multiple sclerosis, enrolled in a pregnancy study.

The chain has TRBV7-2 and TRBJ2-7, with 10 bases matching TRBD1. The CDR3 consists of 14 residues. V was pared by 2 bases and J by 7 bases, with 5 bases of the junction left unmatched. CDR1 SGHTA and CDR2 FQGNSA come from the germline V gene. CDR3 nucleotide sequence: TGTGCCAGCAGCTTACGACAGGGGGCAAGGGAGCAGTACTTC. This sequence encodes CASSLRQGAREQYF.

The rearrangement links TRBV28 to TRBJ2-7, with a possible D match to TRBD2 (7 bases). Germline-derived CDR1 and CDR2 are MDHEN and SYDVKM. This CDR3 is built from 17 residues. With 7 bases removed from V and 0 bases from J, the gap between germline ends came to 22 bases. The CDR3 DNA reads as TGTGCCAGCAAAAGGGGCAGGGGCGGGAGAGGCTCCTACGAGCAGTACTTC. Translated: CASKRGRGGRGSYEQYF.

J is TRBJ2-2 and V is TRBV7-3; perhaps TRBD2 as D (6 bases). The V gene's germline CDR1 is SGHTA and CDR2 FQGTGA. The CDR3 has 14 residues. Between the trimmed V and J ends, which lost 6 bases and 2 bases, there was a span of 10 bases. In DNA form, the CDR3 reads TGTGCCAGCAGATTGGGACTCAACACCGGGGAGCTGTTTTTT. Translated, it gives CASRLGLNTGELFF. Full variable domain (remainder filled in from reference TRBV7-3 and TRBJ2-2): GAGVSQTPSNKVTEKGKYVELRCDPISGHTALYWYRQSLGQGPEFLIYFQGTGAADDSGLPNDRFFAVRPEGSVSTLKIQRTERGDSAVYLCASRLGLNTGELFFGEGSRLTVL.

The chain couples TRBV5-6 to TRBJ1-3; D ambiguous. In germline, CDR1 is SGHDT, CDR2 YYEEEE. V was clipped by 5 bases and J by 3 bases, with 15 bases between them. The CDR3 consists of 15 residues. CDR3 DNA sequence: TGTGCCAGCAGTCACACCCGGGGATTTGGAAACACCATATATTTT. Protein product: CASSHTRGFGNTIYF.

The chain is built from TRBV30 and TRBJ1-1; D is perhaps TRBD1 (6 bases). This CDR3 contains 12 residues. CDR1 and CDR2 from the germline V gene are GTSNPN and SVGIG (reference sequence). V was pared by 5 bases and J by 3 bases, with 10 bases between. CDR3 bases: TGTGCCTGGGGGACACCGTACACTGAAGCTTTCTTT. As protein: CAWGTPYTEAFF. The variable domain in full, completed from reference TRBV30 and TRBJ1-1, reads SQTIHQWPATLVQPVGSPLSLECTVEGTSNPNLYWYRQAAGRGLQLLFYSVGIGQISSEVPQNLSASRPQDRQFILSSKKLLLSDSGFYLCAWGTPYTEAFFGQGTRLTVV.

CDR3 DNA: TGTGCCAGCAGTGTTACTAGCGGGAGGAGCGAGACCCAGTACTTC. It specifies CASSVTSGRSETQYF. V and J are TRBV25-1 and TRBJ2-5; TRBD2 matches 12 bases. This CDR3 spans 15 amino acids. Per the germline V gene, CDR1 is MGHDK and CDR2 is SYGVNS. V lost 4 bases to trimming and J lost 5 bases; unmatched junction nucleotides: 5.

The CDR3 is CASWDSPYEQYF. CDR3 DNA sequence: TGTGCCAGCTGGGACAGCCCCTACGAGCAGTACTTC. The rearrangement links TRBV27 to TRBJ2-7, with TRBD1 matching over 7 bases. Germline CDR1 reads MNHEY; CDR2 reads SMNVEV (reference sequence). CDR3 length: 12 residues. V dropped 8 bases and J dropped 2; count of bases not matched to a gene: 3.

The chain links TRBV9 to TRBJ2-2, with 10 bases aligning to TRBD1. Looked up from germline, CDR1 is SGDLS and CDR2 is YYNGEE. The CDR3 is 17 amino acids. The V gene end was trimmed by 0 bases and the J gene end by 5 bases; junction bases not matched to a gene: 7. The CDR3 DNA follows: TGTGCCAGCAGCGTAGCGACAGGGGGCGCAGGGACCGGGGAGCTGTTTTTT. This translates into CASSVATGGAGTGELFF.

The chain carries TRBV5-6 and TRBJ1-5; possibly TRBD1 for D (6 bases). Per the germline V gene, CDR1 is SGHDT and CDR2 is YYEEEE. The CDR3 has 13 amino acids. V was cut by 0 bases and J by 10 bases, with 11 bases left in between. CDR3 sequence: CASSLGQVGPQHF. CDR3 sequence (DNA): TGTGCCAGCAGCTTGGGACAGGTCGGCCCCCAGCATTTT.

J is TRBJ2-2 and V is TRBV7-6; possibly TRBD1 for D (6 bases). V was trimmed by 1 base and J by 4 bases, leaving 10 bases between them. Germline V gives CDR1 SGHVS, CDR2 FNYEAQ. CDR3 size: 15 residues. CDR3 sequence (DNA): TGTGCCAGCAGCTTAGTAGTAGGGGGCACCGGGGAGCTGTTTTTT. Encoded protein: CASSLVVGGTGELFF.

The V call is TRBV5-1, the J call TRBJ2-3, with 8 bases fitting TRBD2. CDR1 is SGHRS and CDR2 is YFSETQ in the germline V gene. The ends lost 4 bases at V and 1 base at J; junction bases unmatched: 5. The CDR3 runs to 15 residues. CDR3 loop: CASSESGGRTDTQYF. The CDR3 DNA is TGCGCCAGCAGCGAGTCGGGGGGGCGCACAGATACGCAGTATTTT.

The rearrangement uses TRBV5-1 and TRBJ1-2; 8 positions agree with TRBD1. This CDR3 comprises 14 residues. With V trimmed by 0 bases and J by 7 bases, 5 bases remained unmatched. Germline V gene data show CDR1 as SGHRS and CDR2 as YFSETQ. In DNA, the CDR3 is TGCGCCAGCAGCTTGGGTCAGGGGGCGAGTGGCTACACCTTC. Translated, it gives CASSLGQGASGYTF.

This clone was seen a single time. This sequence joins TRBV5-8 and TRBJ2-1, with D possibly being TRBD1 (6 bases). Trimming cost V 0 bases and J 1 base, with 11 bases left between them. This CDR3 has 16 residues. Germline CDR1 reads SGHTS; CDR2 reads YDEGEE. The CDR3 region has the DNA TGTGCCAGCAGCTTGGGACAGGTAGCGTCCTACAATGAGCAGTTCTTC. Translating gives CASSLGQVASYNEQFF.

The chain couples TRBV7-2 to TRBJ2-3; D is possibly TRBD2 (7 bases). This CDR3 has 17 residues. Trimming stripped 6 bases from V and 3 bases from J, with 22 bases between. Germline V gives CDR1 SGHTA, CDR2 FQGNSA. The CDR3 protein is CASRLAWGGPGTDTQYF. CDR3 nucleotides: TGTGCCAGCAGGCTAGCGTGGGGGGGGCCAGGAACAGATACGCAGTATTTT.

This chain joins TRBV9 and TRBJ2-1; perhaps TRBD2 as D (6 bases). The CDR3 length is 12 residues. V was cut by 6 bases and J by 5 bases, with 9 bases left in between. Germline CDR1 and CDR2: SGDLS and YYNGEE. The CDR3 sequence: CASTSENNEQFF. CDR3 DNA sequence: TGTGCCAGCACTAGCGAGAACAATGAGCAGTTCTTC.

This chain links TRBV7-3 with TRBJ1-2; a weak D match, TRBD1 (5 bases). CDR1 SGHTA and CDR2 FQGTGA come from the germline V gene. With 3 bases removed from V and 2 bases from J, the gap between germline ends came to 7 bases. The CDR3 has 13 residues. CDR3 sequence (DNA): TGTGCCAGCAGCTTCCAGGGAAACTATGGCTACACCTTC. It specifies CASSFQGNYGYTF.

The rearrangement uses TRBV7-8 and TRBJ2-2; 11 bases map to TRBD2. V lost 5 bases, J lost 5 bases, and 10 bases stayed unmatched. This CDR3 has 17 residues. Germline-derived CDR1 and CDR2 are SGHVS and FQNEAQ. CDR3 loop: CASSPRAGLAATGELFF. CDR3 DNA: TGTGCCAGCAGCCCTAGGGCGGGACTAGCGGCAACCGGGGAGCTGTTTTTT. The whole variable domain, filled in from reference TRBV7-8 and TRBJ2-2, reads GAGVSQSPRYKVAKRGQDVALRCDPISGHVSLFWYQQALGQGPEFLTYFQNEAQLDKSGLPSDRFFAERPEGSVSTLKIQRTQQEDSAVYLCASSPRAGLAATGELFFGEGSRLTVL.

The CDR3 DNA follows: TGTGCCAGCAGCCGGGACAGAGACTACGAGCAGTACTTC. It translates to CASSRDRDYEQYF. The chain links TRBV6-6 to TRBJ2-7; TRBD1 agrees at 7 bases. Germline trimming cut 6 bases from V and 3 bases from J; bases unmatched to any gene: 5. The CDR3 is 13 residues long. Looked up from germline, CDR1 is MNHNY and CDR2 is SVGAGI (reference sequence).

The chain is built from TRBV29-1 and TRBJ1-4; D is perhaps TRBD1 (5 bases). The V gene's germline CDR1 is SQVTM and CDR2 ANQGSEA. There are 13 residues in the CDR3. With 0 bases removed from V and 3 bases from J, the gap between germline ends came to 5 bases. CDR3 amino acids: CSVEDRANEKLFF. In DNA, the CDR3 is TGCAGCGTTGAAGACAGGGCTAATGAAAAACTGTTTTTT. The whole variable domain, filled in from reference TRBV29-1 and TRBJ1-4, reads SAVISQKPSRDICQRGTSLTIQCQVDSQVTMMFWYRQQPGQSLTLIATANQGSEATYESGFVIDKFPISRPNLTFSTLTVSNMSPEDSSIYLCSVEDRANEKLFFGSGTQLSVL.

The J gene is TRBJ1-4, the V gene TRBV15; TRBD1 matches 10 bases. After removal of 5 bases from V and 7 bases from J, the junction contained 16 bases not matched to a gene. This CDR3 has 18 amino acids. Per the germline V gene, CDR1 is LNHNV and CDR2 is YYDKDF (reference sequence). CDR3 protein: CATSGTGTGVVGGEKLFF. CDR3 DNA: TGTGCCACCAGCGGGACCGGGACAGGGGTGGTCGGTGGTGAAAAACTGTTTTTT.

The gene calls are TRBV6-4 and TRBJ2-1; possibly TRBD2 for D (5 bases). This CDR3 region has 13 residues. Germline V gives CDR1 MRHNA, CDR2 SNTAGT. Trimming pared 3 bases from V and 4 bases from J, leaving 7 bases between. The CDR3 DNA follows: TGTGCCAGCAGTGAGGACTCTTACAATGAGCAGTTCTTC. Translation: CASSEDSYNEQFF.